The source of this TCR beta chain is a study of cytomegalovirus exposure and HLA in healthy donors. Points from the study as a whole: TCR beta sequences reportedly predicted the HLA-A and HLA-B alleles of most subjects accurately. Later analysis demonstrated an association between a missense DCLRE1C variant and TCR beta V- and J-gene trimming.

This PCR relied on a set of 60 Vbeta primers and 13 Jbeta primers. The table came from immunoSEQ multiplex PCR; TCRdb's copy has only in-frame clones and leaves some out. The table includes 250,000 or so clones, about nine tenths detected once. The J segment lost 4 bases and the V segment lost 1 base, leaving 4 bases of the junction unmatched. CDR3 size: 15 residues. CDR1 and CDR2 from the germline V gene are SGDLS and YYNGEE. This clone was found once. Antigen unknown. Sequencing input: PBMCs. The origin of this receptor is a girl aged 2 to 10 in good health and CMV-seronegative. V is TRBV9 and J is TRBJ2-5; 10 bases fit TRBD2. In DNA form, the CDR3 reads TGTGCCAGCAGCGTAATCAGCGGGGGGGGAGAGACCCAGTACTTC. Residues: CASSVISGGGETQYF.